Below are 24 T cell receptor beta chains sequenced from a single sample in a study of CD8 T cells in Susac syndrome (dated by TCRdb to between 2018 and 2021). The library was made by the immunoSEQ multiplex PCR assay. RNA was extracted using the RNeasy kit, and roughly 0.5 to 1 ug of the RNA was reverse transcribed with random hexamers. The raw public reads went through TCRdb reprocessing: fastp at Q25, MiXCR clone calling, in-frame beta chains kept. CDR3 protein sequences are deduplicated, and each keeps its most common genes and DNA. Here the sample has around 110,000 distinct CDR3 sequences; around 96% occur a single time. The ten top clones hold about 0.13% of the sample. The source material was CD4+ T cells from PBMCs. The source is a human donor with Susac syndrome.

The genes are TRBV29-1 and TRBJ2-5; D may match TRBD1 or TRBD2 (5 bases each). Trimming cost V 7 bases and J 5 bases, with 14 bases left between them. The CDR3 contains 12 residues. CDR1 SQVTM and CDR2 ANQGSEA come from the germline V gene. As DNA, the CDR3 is TGCAGCGCAGCGGACAACGGGGAGACCCAGTACTTC. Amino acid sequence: CSAADNGETQYF. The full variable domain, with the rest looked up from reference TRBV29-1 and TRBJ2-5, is SAVISQKPSRDICQRGTSLTIQCQVDSQVTMMFWYRQQPGQSLTLIATANQGSEATYESGFVIDKFPISRPNLTFSTLTVSNMSPEDSSIYLCSAADNGETQYFGPGTRLLVL.

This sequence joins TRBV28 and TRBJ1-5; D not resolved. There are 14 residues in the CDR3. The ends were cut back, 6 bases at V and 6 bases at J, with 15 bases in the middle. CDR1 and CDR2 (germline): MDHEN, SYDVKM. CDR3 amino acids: CASRAAGSGQPQHF. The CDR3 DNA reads TGTGCCAGCAGGGCTGCGGGGTCCGGTCAGCCCCAGCATTTT.

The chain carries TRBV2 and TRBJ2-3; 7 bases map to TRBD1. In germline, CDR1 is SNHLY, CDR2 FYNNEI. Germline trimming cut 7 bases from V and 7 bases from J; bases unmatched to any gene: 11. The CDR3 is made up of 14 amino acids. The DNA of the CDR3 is TGTGCCAGCAACTCAGGGGGTAGATCGAATACGCAGTATTTT. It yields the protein CASNSGGRSNTQYF.

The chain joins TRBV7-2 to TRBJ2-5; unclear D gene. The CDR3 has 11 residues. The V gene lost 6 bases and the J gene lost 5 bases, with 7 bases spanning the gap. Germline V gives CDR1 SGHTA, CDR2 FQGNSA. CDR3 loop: CASREGETQYF. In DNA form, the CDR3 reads TGTGCCAGCAGAGAAGGGGAGACCCAGTACTTC. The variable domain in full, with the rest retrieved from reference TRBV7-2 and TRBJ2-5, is GAGVSQSPSNKVTEKGKDVELRCDPISGHTALYWYRQSLGQGLEFLIYFQGNSAPDKSGLPSDRFSAERTGGSVSTLTIQRTQQEDSAVYLCASREGETQYFGPGTRLLVL.

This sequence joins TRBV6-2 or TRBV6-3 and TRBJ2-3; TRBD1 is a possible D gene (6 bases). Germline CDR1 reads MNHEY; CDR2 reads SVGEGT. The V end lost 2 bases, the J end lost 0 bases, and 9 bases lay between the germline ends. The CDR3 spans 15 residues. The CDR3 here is CASSYVQGSTDTQYF. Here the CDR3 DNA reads TGTGCCAGCAGTTACGTTCAGGGGAGCACAGATACGCAGTATTTT.

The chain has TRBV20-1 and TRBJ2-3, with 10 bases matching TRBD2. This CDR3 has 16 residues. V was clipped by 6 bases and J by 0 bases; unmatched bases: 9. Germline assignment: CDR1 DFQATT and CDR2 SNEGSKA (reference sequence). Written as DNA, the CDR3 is TGCAGTGCAGTCCCGGGACTAGCGTCTAGCACAGATACGCAGTATTTT. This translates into CSAVPGLASSTDTQYF.

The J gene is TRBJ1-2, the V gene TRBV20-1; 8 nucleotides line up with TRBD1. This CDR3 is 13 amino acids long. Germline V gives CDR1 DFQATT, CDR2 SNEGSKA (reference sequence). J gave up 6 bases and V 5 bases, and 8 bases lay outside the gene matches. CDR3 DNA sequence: TGCAGTGCTCGGACAGGGAGTATCCATGGCTACACCTTC. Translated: CSARTGSIHGYTF.

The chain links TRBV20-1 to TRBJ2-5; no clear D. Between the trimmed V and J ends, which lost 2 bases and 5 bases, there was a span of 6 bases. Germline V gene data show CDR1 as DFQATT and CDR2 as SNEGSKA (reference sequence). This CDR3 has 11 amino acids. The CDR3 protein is CSARNLETQYF. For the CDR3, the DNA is TGCAGTGCTAGAAACCTGGAGACCCAGTACTTC.

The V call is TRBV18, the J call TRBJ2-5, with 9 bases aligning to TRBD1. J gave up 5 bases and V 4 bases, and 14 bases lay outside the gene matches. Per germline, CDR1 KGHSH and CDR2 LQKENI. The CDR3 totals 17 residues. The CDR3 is CASSQGGQGSGGETQYF. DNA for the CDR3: TGTGCCAGCTCACAAGGCGGACAGGGGTCCGGAGGGGAGACCCAGTACTTC.

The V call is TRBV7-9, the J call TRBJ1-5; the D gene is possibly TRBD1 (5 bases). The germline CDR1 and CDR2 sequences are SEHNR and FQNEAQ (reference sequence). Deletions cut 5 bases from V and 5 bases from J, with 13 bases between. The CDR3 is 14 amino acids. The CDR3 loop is CASSPVDSYQPQHF. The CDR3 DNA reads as TGTGCCAGCAGCCCCGTCGACAGCTATCAGCCCCAGCATTTT.

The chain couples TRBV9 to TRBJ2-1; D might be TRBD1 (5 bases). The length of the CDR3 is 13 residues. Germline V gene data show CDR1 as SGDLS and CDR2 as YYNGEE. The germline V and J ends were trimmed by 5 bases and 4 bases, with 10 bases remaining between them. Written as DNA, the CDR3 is TGTGCCAGCAGTCCCCAGGGATACAATGAGCAGTTCTTC. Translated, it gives CASSPQGYNEQFF. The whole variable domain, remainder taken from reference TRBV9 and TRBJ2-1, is DSGVTQTPKHLITATGQRVTLRCSPRSGDLSVYWYQQSLDQGLQFLIQYYNGEERAKGNILERFSAQQFPDLHSELNLSSLELGDSALYFCASSPQGYNEQFFGPGTRLTVL.

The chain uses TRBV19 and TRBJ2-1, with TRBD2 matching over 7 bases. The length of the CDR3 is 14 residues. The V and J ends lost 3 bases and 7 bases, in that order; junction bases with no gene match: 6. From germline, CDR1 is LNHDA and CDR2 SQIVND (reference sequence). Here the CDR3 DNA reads TGTGCCAGTAGTATTGCGGGAGCGGTGAATGAGCAGTTCTTC. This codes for CASSIAGAVNEQFF.

CDR3 coding DNA: TGTGCCAGCAGACATACAGGGGGAAGTTTTTACGAGCAGTACTTC. Protein product: CASRHTGGSFYEQYF. The V and J genes are TRBV25-1 and TRBJ2-7, with 8 nucleotides matching TRBD1. This CDR3 region has 15 residues. CDR1 and CDR2 (germline): MGHDK, SYGVNS. The ends lost 6 bases at V and 4 bases at J; junction bases unmatched: 11.

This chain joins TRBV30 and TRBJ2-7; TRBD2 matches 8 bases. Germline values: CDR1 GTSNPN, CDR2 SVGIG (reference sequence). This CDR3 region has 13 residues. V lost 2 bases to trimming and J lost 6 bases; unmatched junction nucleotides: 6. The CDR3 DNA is TGTGCCTGGAGTCGACGGGGGGGCTCCGAGCAGTACTTC. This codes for CAWSRRGGSEQYF.

CDR3 bases: TGCAGCGTTGTGCGGCAGGGGGACTCCTACGAGCAGTACTTC. This gives the protein CSVVRQGDSYEQYF. The V and J genes are TRBV29-1 and TRBJ2-7, with 7 bases matching TRBD1. Germline V gives CDR1 SQVTM, CDR2 ANQGSEA. The CDR3 has 14 residues. Trimming took 4 bases from V and 0 from J; bases not matched to a gene: 6.

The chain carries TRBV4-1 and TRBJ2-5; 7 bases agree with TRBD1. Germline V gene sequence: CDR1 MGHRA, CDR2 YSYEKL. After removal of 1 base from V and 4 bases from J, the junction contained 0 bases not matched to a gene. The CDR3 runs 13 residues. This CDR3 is CASSQAGGETQYF. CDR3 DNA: TGCGCCAGCAGCCAAGCAGGGGGAGAGACCCAGTACTTC.

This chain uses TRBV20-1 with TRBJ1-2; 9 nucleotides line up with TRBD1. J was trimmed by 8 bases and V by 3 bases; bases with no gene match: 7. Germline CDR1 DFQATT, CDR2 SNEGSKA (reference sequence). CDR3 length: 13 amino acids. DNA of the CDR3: TGCAGTGCTAGTGCCGGGACAGGGCAAGGCTACACCTTC. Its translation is CSASAGTGQGYTF.

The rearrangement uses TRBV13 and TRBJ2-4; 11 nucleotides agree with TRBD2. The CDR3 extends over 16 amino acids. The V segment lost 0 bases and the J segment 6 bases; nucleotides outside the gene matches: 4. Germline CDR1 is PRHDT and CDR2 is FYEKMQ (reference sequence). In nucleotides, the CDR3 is TGTGCCAGCAGCTTAGGCGGACTAGCGGGTGGAAACATTCAGTACTTC. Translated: CASSLGGLAGGNIQYF. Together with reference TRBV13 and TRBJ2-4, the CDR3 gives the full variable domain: AAGVIQSPRHLIKEKRETATLKCYPIPRHDTVYWYQQGPGQDPQFLISFYEKMQSDKGSIPDRFSAQQFSDYHSELNMSSLELGDSALYFCASSLGGLAGGNIQYFGAGTRLSVL.

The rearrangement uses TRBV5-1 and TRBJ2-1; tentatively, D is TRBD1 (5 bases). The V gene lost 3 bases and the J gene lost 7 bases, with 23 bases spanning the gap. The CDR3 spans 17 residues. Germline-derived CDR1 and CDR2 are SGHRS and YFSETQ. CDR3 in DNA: TGCGCCAGCAGCTCGTTGACAAGTCAAAGTAAGGGGAATGAGCAGTTCTTC. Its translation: CASSSLTSQSKGNEQFF. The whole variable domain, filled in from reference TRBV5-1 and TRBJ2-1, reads KAGVTQTPRYLIKTRGQQVTLSCSPISGHRSVSWYQQTPGQGLQFLFEYFSETQRNKGNFPGRFSGRQFSNSRSEMNVSTLELGDSALYLCASSSLTSQSKGNEQFFGPGTRLTVL.

CDR3 coding DNA: TGTGCCTGGAGTTGGGGACAGGGAGACGAGCAGTACTTC. As protein: CAWSWGQGDEQYF. V and J are TRBV30 and TRBJ2-7, with 9 bases aligning to TRBD1. CDR3 length: 13 amino acids. Germline V gene sequence: CDR1 GTSNPN, CDR2 SVGIG (reference sequence). V lost 2 bases to trimming and J lost 5 bases; unmatched junction nucleotides: 4.

The DNA of the CDR3 is TGTGCCAGCAGCGTTTTCCGGGTATCTAGCTATGGCTACACCTTC. It codes for CASSVFRVSSYGYTF. The gene calls are TRBV9 and TRBJ1-2; D is unresolved. Germline loops: CDR1 SGDLS, CDR2 YYNGEE. The germline V and J ends were trimmed by 2 bases and 4 bases, with 15 bases remaining between them. The CDR3 contains 15 residues.

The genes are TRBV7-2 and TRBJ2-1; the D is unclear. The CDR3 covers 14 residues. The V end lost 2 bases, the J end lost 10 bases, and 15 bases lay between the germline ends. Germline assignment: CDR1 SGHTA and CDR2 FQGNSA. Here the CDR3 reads CASSLNQAASEQFF. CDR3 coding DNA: TGTGCCAGCAGCTTAAATCAGGCGGCCTCCGAGCAGTTCTTC.

The CDR3 DNA reads TGTGCCAGCAGCGATTACCGACAGGGATCGGGCGAGCAGTACTTC. Its protein is CASSDYRQGSGEQYF. The rearrangement uses TRBV6-1 and TRBJ2-7, with 7 bases identical to TRBD1. J gave up 6 bases and V 6 bases, and 14 bases lay outside the gene matches. The CDR3 has 15 amino acids. CDR1 and CDR2 from the germline V gene are MNHNS and SASEGT.

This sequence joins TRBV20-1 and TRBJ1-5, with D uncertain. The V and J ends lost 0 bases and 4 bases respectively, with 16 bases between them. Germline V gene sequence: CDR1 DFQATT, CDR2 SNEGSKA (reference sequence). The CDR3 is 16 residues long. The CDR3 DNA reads TGCAGTGCTAGAGATGGGAGCGGAACATCAAATCAGCCCCAGCATTTT. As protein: CSARDGSGTSNQPQHF.